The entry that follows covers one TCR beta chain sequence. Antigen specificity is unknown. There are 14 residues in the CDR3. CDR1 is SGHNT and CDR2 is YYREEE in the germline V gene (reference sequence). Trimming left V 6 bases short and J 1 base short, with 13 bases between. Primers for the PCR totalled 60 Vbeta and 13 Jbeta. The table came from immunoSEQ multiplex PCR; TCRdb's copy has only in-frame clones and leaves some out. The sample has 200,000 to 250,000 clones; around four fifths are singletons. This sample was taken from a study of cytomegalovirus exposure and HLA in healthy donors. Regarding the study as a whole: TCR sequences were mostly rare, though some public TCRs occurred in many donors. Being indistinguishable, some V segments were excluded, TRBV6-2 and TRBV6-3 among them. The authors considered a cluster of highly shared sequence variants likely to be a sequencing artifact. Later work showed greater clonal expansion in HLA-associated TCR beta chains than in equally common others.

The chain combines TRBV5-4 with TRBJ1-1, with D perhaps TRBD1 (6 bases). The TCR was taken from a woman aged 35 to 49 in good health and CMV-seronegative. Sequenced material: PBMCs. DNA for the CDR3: TGTGCCAGCACGATGGCGGACAGGAACACTGAAGCTTTCTTT. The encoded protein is CASTMADRNTEAFF.